This T cell receptor (beta chain) was recovered during a study of blood T cell repertoires in COVID-19. How the authors handled the data: Amplification with reference gene primers provided the estimates of nucleated cell counts. Sequenced by immunoSEQ multiplex PCR; TCRdb stores in-frame clones only, minus some. V and J calls and clone size are given by that table; D and trimming were obtained from the DNA. Of around 700,000 clones in the sample, 70% to 90% were seen once. From germline, CDR1 is SGHRS and CDR2 YFSETQ. CDR3 size: 16 residues. V shed 4 bases, J shed 5 bases, and the junction held 12 bases outside the gene matches.

Sequencing was performed on peripheral blood. This sequence joins TRBV5-1 and TRBJ2-5; 9 bases fit TRBD1. This receptor was taken from a woman aged 18 to 35 with acute or convalescent COVID-19. The CDR3 nucleotides read TGCGCCAGCAGCGGAGGAGGGACAGGGCCTAGGGAGACCCAGTACTTC. Translating gives CASSGGGTGPRETQYF.